The 29 T cell receptor beta chains below come from one sample, sequenced in a study of cytomegalovirus exposure and HLA in healthy donors. PCR involved 60 Vbeta and 13 Jbeta primers. Using immunoSEQ multiplex PCR, the repertoire was profiled, and TCRdb retains in-frame clones only, with some absent. The data contain about 150,000 clones, approximately 80% of them seen just once; the ten biggest clones take up 1.2%. Sequencing was done on a sample of PBMCs. These receptors all stem from a boy aged 2 to 10 in good health and CMV-seronegative.

V gene TRBV5-1 combines with J gene TRBJ1-1; 7 nucleotides match TRBD1. The CDR3 sequence is 18 residues long. Losses at the gene ends were 2 bases for V and 1 base for J; bases not matched to a gene: 14. CDR1 and CDR2 (germline): SGHRS, YFSETQ. Here the CDR3 reads CASSFRGLGGTSNTEAFF. The CDR3 DNA follows: TGCGCCAGCAGCTTTAGGGGCTTAGGGGGCACCTCGAACACTGAAGCTTTCTTT.

The V gene is TRBV27, the J gene TRBJ2-1, with 9 bases matching TRBD2. The germline gives CDR1 MNHEY, CDR2 SMNVEV (reference sequence). There are 13 residues in the CDR3. The junction had 1 base not matched to a gene; V was cut back by 4 bases and J by 6 bases. CDR3: CASSYSGGNEQFF. The CDR3 nucleotides read TGTGCCAGCAGTTATAGCGGGGGCAATGAGCAGTTCTTC.

A note on this clone: The sample contains more than one DNA sequence encoding this CDR3. The chain combines TRBV2 with TRBJ2-7; D possibly corresponds to TRBD1 (5 bases). This CDR3 spans 13 amino acids. Per the germline V gene, CDR1 is SNHLY and CDR2 is FYNNEI. The V end was cut by 1 base, the J end by 2 bases, with 6 bases between. This CDR3 is CASSEGRAYEQYF. The CDR3 DNA is TGTGCCAGCAGTGAAGGCAGGGCCTACGAGCAGTACTTC.

In nucleotides, the CDR3 is TGCGCCAGCAGCCAAGCCCCCACAGGGAACACTGAAGCTTTCTTT. Amino acid sequence: CASSQAPTGNTEAFF. The chain joins TRBV4-1 to TRBJ1-1; D perhaps matches TRBD1 (5 bases). Germline V CDR1 and CDR2: MGHRA, YSYEKL. Trimming shortened V by 1 base and J by 1 base, and 10 bases separated the two germline ends. The length of the CDR3 is 15 residues.

V gene TRBV18 combines with J gene TRBJ2-1; 7 bases are shared with TRBD1. This CDR3 is built from 18 residues. The V gene end was trimmed by 3 bases and the J gene end by 5 bases; junction bases not matched to a gene: 16. CDR1 is KGHSH, CDR2 LQKENI, per germline. The CDR3 region has the DNA TGTGCCAGCTCACCTACATCGGCAGGGGGAGTGGGGCACAATGAGCAGTTCTTC. Amino acid sequence: CASSPTSAGGVGHNEQFF.

This clone occurred a few times. The chain links TRBV7-2 to TRBJ1-2; TRBD1 aligns across 12 bases. This CDR3 comprises 16 residues. The V gene end was trimmed by 1 base and the J gene end by 6 bases; junction bases not matched to a gene: 6. CDR1 and CDR2 from the germline V gene are SGHTA and FQGNSA. The CDR3 bases are TGTGCCAGCAGCTTAGGGGGGACAGGGGGCCAGGATGGCTACACCTTC. This codes for CASSLGGTGGQDGYTF. Using reference TRBV7-2 and TRBJ1-2 for the parts outside the CDR3, the full variable domain is GAGVSQSPSNKVTEKGKDVELRCDPISGHTALYWYRQSLGQGLEFLIYFQGNSAPDKSGLPSDRFSAERTGGSVSTLTIQRTQQEDSAVYLCASSLGGTGGQDGYTFGSGTRLTVV.

The rearrangement uses TRBV19 and TRBJ1-5, with D possibly being TRBD1 (5 bases). CDR3 size: 14 residues. The germline V and J ends were trimmed by 5 bases and 7 bases, with 15 bases remaining between them. Germline CDR1 and CDR2: LNHDA and SQIVND (reference sequence). The CDR3 loop is CASSSYRRVQPQHF. In DNA, the CDR3 is TGTGCCAGTAGTTCTTACAGGAGGGTCCAGCCCCAGCATTTT.

The chain employs TRBV10-3 and TRBJ2-1; 14 nucleotides match TRBD2. The CDR3 is 19 amino acids. Trimming took 1 base from V and 5 from J; bases not matched to a gene: 10. Germline-derived CDR1 and CDR2 are ENHRY and SYGVKD. The CDR3 reads CAISEFGLAGGASDNEQFF. The DNA of the CDR3 is TGTGCCATCAGTGAGTTCGGACTAGCGGGGGGCGCGTCTGACAATGAGCAGTTCTTC.

In nucleotides, the CDR3 is TGTGCCAGCAGCCAAGGCGGGACAGGGCAGGGAGATACGCAGTATTTT. Translating gives CASSQGGTGQGDTQYF. This chain links TRBV14 with TRBJ2-3; 9 nucleotides align to TRBD1. CDR3 size: 16 residues. Germline V lookup: CDR1 SGHDN, CDR2 FVKESK. V was pared by 1 base and J by 5 bases, with 7 bases of the junction left unmatched.

The chain carries TRBV7-2 and TRBJ2-2; tentatively, D is TRBD1 (5 bases). The CDR3 loop spans 14 amino acids. Germline lookup yields CDR1 SGHTA and CDR2 FQGNSA. Trimming took 10 bases from V and 2 from J, leaving 14 bases between them. The CDR3 loop is CATQGVSNTGELFF. Written as DNA, the CDR3 is TGTGCCACCCAGGGCGTATCCAACACCGGGGAGCTGTTTTTT.

V usage is TRBV4-2 and J usage is TRBJ1-2; a weak D match, TRBD1 (5 bases). The germline CDR1 and CDR2 sequences are LGHNA and YNFKEQ. V shed 4 bases and J shed 8 bases, with 17 bases lying between them. The CDR3 is made up of 14 amino acids. The DNA of the CDR3 is TGTGCCAGCAGCCGTCACAGGTGGGCGACGGGCTACACCTTC. Its protein is CASSRHRWATGYTF.

The V call is TRBV18, the J call TRBJ2-5; 10 bases agree with TRBD2. This CDR3 has 14 amino acids. The V gene's germline CDR1 is KGHSH and CDR2 LQKENI. The V gene end was trimmed by 2 bases and the J gene end by 5 bases; junction bases not matched to a gene: 2. In nucleotides, the CDR3 is TGTGCCAGCTCACCATCTAGCGGGAGTGAGACCCAGTACTTC. Its translation is CASSPSSGSETQYF.

The rearrangement links TRBV4-2 to TRBJ2-2, with D uncertain. CDR1 is LGHNA and CDR2 is YNFKEQ in the germline V gene. V dropped 2 bases and J dropped 5 bases, with 12 bases sitting between them. There are 15 residues in the CDR3. In DNA form, the CDR3 reads TGTGCCAGCAGCCAACACGACCTAGAGACCGGGGAGCTGTTTTTT. It encodes CASSQHDLETGELFF.

The chain uses TRBV7-2 and TRBJ1-5; 9 bases are shared with TRBD1. This CDR3 is built from 17 residues. The V gene end was trimmed by 5 bases and the J gene end by 2 bases; junction bases not matched to a gene: 10. Germline-derived CDR1 and CDR2 are SGHTA and FQGNSA. CDR3: CASSRRDREAGNQPQHF. The CDR3 region has the DNA TGTGCCAGCAGCCGCCGGGACAGGGAGGCAGGCAATCAGCCCCAGCATTTT.

The chain carries TRBV30 and TRBJ2-1, with 9 nucleotides matching TRBD2. V dropped 4 bases and J dropped 6; count of bases not matched to a gene: 16. The CDR3 is 17 amino acids. Germline V gives CDR1 GTSNPN, CDR2 SVGIG (reference sequence). In DNA form, the CDR3 reads TGTGCCTGGACCCGGGGGGGTAGCGGGGGACTATCCAATGAGCAGTTCTTC. This gives the protein CAWTRGGSGGLSNEQFF.

This rearrangement joins TRBV6-1 to TRBJ1-2; D is possibly TRBD1 (5 bases). Germline V gene lookup returns CDR1 MNHNS and CDR2 SASEGT. Trimming took off 3 bases at V and 2 bases at J, with 7 bases between the two ends. The CDR3 length is 13 residues. This CDR3 reads CASSDRGNYGYTF. CDR3 nucleotide sequence: TGTGCCAGCAGTGATAGGGGAAACTATGGCTACACCTTC.

The rearrangement uses TRBV6-5 and TRBJ2-7; weak D call: TRBD2 (5 bases). V dropped 2 bases and J dropped 5 bases, with 16 bases sitting between them. Germline V gives CDR1 MNHEY, CDR2 SVGAGI. There are 15 residues in the CDR3. The DNA for the CDR3 is TGTGCCAGCAGTTACCTTGGGAGTGGGTTGAACGAGCAGTACTTC. Encoded protein: CASSYLGSGLNEQYF.

The chain is built from TRBV29-1 and TRBJ2-2; D is unclear. In germline, CDR1 is SQVTM, CDR2 ANQGSEA. The CDR3 consists of 12 residues. Deletions cut 7 bases from V and 2 bases from J, with 8 bases between. This CDR3 reads CSGGRNTGELFF. Written as DNA, the CDR3 is TGCAGCGGAGGCAGAAACACCGGGGAGCTGTTTTTT.

The chain joins TRBV5-6 to TRBJ2-2; D uncertain. This CDR3 contains 13 residues. V lost 0 bases, J lost 4 bases, and 4 bases lay in between. The germline V gene encodes CDR1 SGHDT and CDR2 YYEEEE. The CDR3 coding sequence is TGTGCCAGCAGCTTGGTCAGCACCGGGGAGCTGTTTTTT. It codes for CASSLVSTGELFF.

This clone was seen a handful of times. The chain links TRBV7-2 to TRBJ1-5; D is uncertain. The V end was cut by 5 bases, the J end by 5 bases, with 13 bases between. CDR1 and CDR2 (germline): SGHTA, FQGNSA. The CDR3 loop spans 14 amino acids. The CDR3, as DNA: TGTGCCAGCAGCCCACGGAGGACCGATCAGCCCCAGCATTTT. Its protein is CASSPRRTDQPQHF.

The rearrangement links TRBV13 to TRBJ2-2; no clear D. Per germline, CDR1 PRHDT and CDR2 FYEKMQ (reference sequence). The CDR3 has 16 amino acids. The germline V and J ends were trimmed by 5 bases and 1 base, with 14 bases remaining between them. DNA for the CDR3: TGTGCCAGCAGCCGCGCGGTTGTAGAGAACACCGGGGAGCTGTTTTTT. This encodes CASSRAVVENTGELFF.

The chain's CDR3 is CASSEARGINEKLFF. The CDR3 nucleotides are TGTGCCAGCAGTGAAGCAAGGGGCATTAATGAAAAACTGTTTTTT. The chain links TRBV6-1 to TRBJ1-4; TRBD1 is a possible D gene (5 bases). This CDR3 comprises 15 residues. The germline V gene has CDR1 MNHNS and CDR2 SASEGT. V lost 0 bases and J lost 4, with 9 bases in between.

This clone was seen only a few times. The rearrangement uses TRBV7-2 and TRBJ1-2; 8 nucleotides match TRBD1. Germline CDR1 SGHTA, CDR2 FQGNSA. The J segment lost 4 bases and the V segment lost 4 bases, leaving 5 bases of the junction unmatched. There are 14 residues in the CDR3. Written as DNA, the CDR3 is TGTGCCAGCAGCTCAAGACAGGGGCTCTATGGCTACACCTTC. Translating it yields CASSSRQGLYGYTF.

This rearrangement joins TRBV9 to TRBJ2-2; D is perhaps TRBD1 (5 bases). The CDR3 is made up of 15 amino acids. CDR1 and CDR2 (germline): SGDLS, YYNGEE. Trimming pared 4 bases from V and 0 bases from J, leaving 10 bases between. CDR3 DNA: TGTGCCAGCAGCCTGGGGCGAGCGAACACCGGGGAGCTGTTTTTT. It is translated as CASSLGRANTGELFF.

The chain uses TRBV28 and TRBJ2-1, with TRBD1 identical over 8 bases. Trimming at V came to 3 bases and at J to 7 bases, leaving 5 bases not matched to a gene. Germline loops: CDR1 MDHEN, CDR2 SYDVKM. The CDR3 is made up of 14 amino acids. CDR3 amino acids: CASSLNRGYNEQFF. The CDR3 DNA reads as TGTGCCAGCAGTTTGAACAGGGGGTATAATGAGCAGTTCTTC.

CDR3: CASQGRTNEKLFF. The CDR3, as DNA: TGTGCCTCACAGGGCCGGACTAATGAAAAACTGTTTTTT. The chain links TRBV30 to TRBJ1-4, with D tentatively TRBD1 (6 bases). Germline values: CDR1 GTSNPN, CDR2 SVGIG (reference sequence). V shed 7 bases and J shed 2 bases, with 11 bases lying between them. The CDR3 has 13 amino acids.

The chain carries TRBV6-5 and TRBJ2-7; D remains unclear. The CDR3 extends over 15 amino acids. V lost 6 bases to trimming and J lost 5 bases, with 20 bases between them. From germline, CDR1 is MNHEY and CDR2 SVGAGI. The CDR3 is CASSPTRLYAHEQYV. Here the CDR3 DNA reads TGTGCCAGCAGCCCAACCAGGCTCTACGCCCACGAGCAGTACGTC.

This chain links TRBV19 with TRBJ1-5; TRBD1 agrees at 10 bases. The CDR3 length is 14 residues. Germline CDR1 is LNHDA and CDR2 is SQIVND (reference sequence). Trimming cost V 6 bases and J 8 bases; bases outside gene matches: 7. As DNA, the CDR3 is TGTGCCAGTAGACTCCGGGACAGGGGAAAGCCCCAGCATTTT. Translated: CASRLRDRGKPQHF.

The V call is TRBV6-5, the J call TRBJ1-3; D may be TRBD1 (5 bases). The CDR3 contains 15 residues. Per germline, CDR1 MNHEY and CDR2 SVGAGI. The ends were cut back, 2 bases at V and 1 base at J, with 9 bases in the middle. The DNA for the CDR3 is TGTGCCAGCAGTTACGGGCAGGGATCTGGAAACACCATATATTTT. It is translated as CASSYGQGSGNTIYF.